This T cell receptor beta chain was observed in a study of coeliac disease. Findings and caveats of the study: Largely private TRB repertoires meant most sequences were sample-unique.

On this clone: Its specificity is not known.

Using immunoSEQ multiplex PCR, the repertoire was profiled, and TCRdb retains in-frame clones only, with some absent. The sample records approximately 9,100 clones, 57% being singletons. The sample was intraepithelial lymphocytes from the gut. The TCR was taken from a woman aged 60-75 years with celiac disease.

CDR3 amino acids: CASSFDGDGDYSNQPQHF. The CDR3 coding sequence is TGTGCCAGCAGCTTTGACGGCGACGGGGATTATAGCAATCAGCCCCAGCATTTT. The chain carries TRBV5-8 and TRBJ1-5; D remains unclear. Trimming stripped 2 bases from V and 0 bases from J, with 18 bases between. The CDR3 loop spans 18 amino acids. CDR1 and CDR2 (germline): SGHTS, YDEGEE.